Listed below are T cell receptor beta chains from one sample, sequenced in a study of T cells in Graves' hyperthyroidism and ophthalmopathy. Each CDR3 protein is one row after TCRdb ran MiXCR on the multiplex PCR reads. The sample records about 580,000 distinct CDR3 sequences, 14% being singletons. Material: blood. The source is a woman in her twenties or thirties with Graves' hyperthyroidism that later progressed to Graves' ophthalmopathy. CDR3s include the opening cysteine and the closing phenylalanine or tryptophan. Each record gives: CDR3 protein, CDR3 DNA, V gene, D gene, J gene, clone size. The D gene is left open where the match is weak. Clone size is shown for a subset of rows, as once, few, many or a class of expanded clone.

CDR3 protein: CASSPGVAIDTQYF
CDR3 DNA: TGCGCCAGCAGCCCGGGGGTAGCGATAGATACGCAGTATTTT
V gene: TRBV5-1
D gene: -
J gene: TRBJ2-3
clone size: few

CDR3 protein: CASSGAGGPQDNEQFF
CDR3 DNA: TGTGCCAGCAGTGGAGCGGGAGGGCCCCAGGACAATGAGCAGTTCTTC
V gene: TRBV27
D gene: TRBD2
J gene: TRBJ2-1
clone size: -

CDR3 protein: CASSSMQETLSYEQYF
CDR3 DNA: TGTGCCAGCAGTAGTATGCAGGAAACTCTCTCGTACGAGCAGTACTTC
V gene: TRBV28
D gene: -
J gene: TRBJ2-7
clone size: many

CDR3 protein: CASTSVGTSFAYNEQFF
CDR3 DNA: TGCGCCAGCACCTCAGTGGGGACTAGTTTCGCCTACAATGAGCAGTTCTTC
V gene: TRBV4-1
D gene: TRBD2
J gene: TRBJ2-1
clone size: -

CDR3 protein: CASSPGEAYNEQFF
CDR3 DNA: TGTGCCAGCAGCCCGGGGGAGGCCTACAATGAGCAGTTCTTC
V gene: TRBV7-3
D gene: -
J gene: TRBJ2-1
clone size: many

CDR3 protein: CASKFSGLQGEAFF
CDR3 DNA: TGTGCCAGCAAGTTTTCGGGGCTACAGGGTGAGGCTTTCTTT
V gene: TRBV28
D gene: -
J gene: TRBJ1-1
clone size: many

CDR3 protein: CASSLGTAAEAFF
CDR3 DNA: TGTGCCAGCAGCTTAGGGACGGCGGCTGAAGCTTTCTTT
V gene: TRBV7-6
D gene: -
J gene: TRBJ1-1
clone size: many

CDR3 protein: CASSYTGTSGPEGLREQFF
CDR3 DNA: TGTGCCAGCAGCTATACCGGGACTAGCGGTCCGGAGGGATTGCGTGAGCAGTTCTTC
V gene: TRBV4-2
D gene: TRBD2
J gene: TRBJ2-1
clone size: -

CDR3 protein: CASSQESREGMVFF
CDR3 DNA: TGTGCCAGCAGCCAAGAATCCAGGGAGGGTATGGTGTTTTTT
V gene: TRBV4-2
D gene: -
J gene: TRBJ1-4
clone size: -

CDR3 protein: CASSSGTSSAEQCF
CDR3 DNA: TGTGCCAGCAGCTCCGGGACTAGCTCGGCCGAGCAGTGCTTC
V gene: TRBV6-2/TRBV6-3
D gene: TRBD2
J gene: TRBJ2-7
clone size: -

CDR3 protein: CASSFHLDRGVPGANVLTF
CDR3 DNA: TGTGCCAGCAGTTTTCATTTGGACAGGGGAGTGCCTGGGGCCAACGTCCTGACTTTC
V gene: TRBV12-3/TRBV12-4
D gene: TRBD1
J gene: TRBJ2-6
clone size: many

CDR3 protein: CASSLDSGATEAFF
CDR3 DNA: TGTGCCAGCAGCTTAGACTCAGGGGCCACTGAAGCTTTCTTT
V gene: TRBV7-2
D gene: -
J gene: TRBJ1-1
clone size: many

CDR3 protein: CASGPSGGRPTF
CDR3 DNA: TGTGCCAGCGGGCCTTCGGGGGGCCGCCCCACCTTC
V gene: TRBV6-1
D gene: -
J gene: TRBJ1-2
clone size: -

CDR3 protein: CASSLSFPSEAFF
CDR3 DNA: TGTGCCAGCAGTTTATCCTTCCCAAGCGAAGCTTTCTTT
V gene: TRBV27
D gene: -
J gene: TRBJ1-1
clone size: -

CDR3 protein: CASSQDVTSGYEQYF
CDR3 DNA: TGCGCCAGCAGCCAAGACGTGACTAGCGGTTACGAGCAGTACTTC
V gene: TRBV4-1
D gene: TRBD2
J gene: TRBJ2-7
clone size: few

CDR3 protein: CASSLEMGGANTGELFF
CDR3 DNA: TGCGCCAGCAGCTTGGAGATGGGGGGCGCGAACACCGGGGAGCTGTTTTTT
V gene: TRBV5-1
D gene: -
J gene: TRBJ2-2
clone size: -

CDR3 protein: CSARGAGTGAEAFF
CDR3 DNA: TGCAGTGCTAGGGGTGCAGGGACTGGCGCTGAAGCTTTCTTT
V gene: TRBV20-1
D gene: -
J gene: TRBJ1-1
clone size: many

CDR3 protein: CATAGDRGRQETQYF
CDR3 DNA: TGTGCCACCGCGGGGGACAGGGGAAGGCAAGAGACCCAGTACTTC
V gene: TRBV2
D gene: TRBD1
J gene: TRBJ2-5
clone size: many

CDR3 protein: CASIHRGGAWPPLHF
CDR3 DNA: TGTGCCAGCATTCACCGAGGAGGGGCTTGGCCACCCCTCCACTTT
V gene: TRBV28
D gene: -
J gene: TRBJ1-6
clone size: many

CDR3 protein: CASRTGGGPANYGYTF
CDR3 DNA: TGTGCCAGCAGGACAGGGGGTGGTCCAGCTAACTATGGCTACACCTTC
V gene: TRBV12-3/TRBV12-4
D gene: TRBD1
J gene: TRBJ1-2
clone size: many

CDR3 protein: CASSVSEDTQYF
CDR3 DNA: TGTGCCAGCAGCGTCTCCGAGGATACGCAGTATTTT
V gene: TRBV9
D gene: -
J gene: TRBJ2-3
clone size: many

CDR3 protein: CASSYSSPLAGAYEQYF
CDR3 DNA: TGTGCCAGCAGTTACTCGAGCCCCCTAGCGGGAGCCTACGAGCAGTACTTC
V gene: TRBV6-5
D gene: TRBD2
J gene: TRBJ2-7
clone size: -

CDR3 protein: CASSLGGVKNIQYF
CDR3 DNA: TGTGCCAGCAGCTTGGGGGGAGTCAAAAACATTCAGTACTTC
V gene: TRBV5-4
D gene: -
J gene: TRBJ2-4
clone size: few

CDR3 protein: CASSPGTNWHQPQHF
CDR3 DNA: TGTGCCAGCAGTCCCGGGACAAACTGGCATCAGCCCCAGCATTTT
V gene: TRBV27
D gene: -
J gene: TRBJ1-5
clone size: few

CDR3 protein: CASSRGLAATYEQYF
CDR3 DNA: TGTGCCAGCAGCCGGGGACTAGCGGCGACCTACGAGCAGTACTTC
V gene: TRBV7-2
D gene: TRBD2
J gene: TRBJ2-7
clone size: -

CDR3 protein: CASSNAGLPSQPQHF
CDR3 DNA: TGTGCCAGTAGTAATGCAGGTCTCCCCTCTCAGCCCCAGCATTTT
V gene: TRBV19
D gene: -
J gene: TRBJ1-5
clone size: many

CDR3 protein: CSAIMGNSPLHF
CDR3 DNA: TGCAGTGCCATAATGGGGAATTCACCCCTCCACTTT
V gene: TRBV20-1
D gene: -
J gene: TRBJ1-6
clone size: many

CDR3 protein: CVSSLRQGNQPQHF
CDR3 DNA: TGTGTTAGCAGTTTGCGACAGGGCAATCAGCCCCAGCATTTT
V gene: TRBV27
D gene: -
J gene: TRBJ1-5
clone size: -

CDR3 protein: CASSQERNLPLHF
CDR3 DNA: TGCGCCAGCAGCCAAGAGAGGAACTTACCCCTCCACTTT
V gene: TRBV4-1
D gene: -
J gene: TRBJ1-6
clone size: many

CDR3 protein: CASSLLRDSPLHF
CDR3 DNA: TGTGCCAGCAGTTTATTGAGGGATTCACCCCTCCACTTT
V gene: TRBV27
D gene: -
J gene: TRBJ1-6
clone size: -

CDR3 protein: CASSLGDIRHEQYF
CDR3 DNA: TGTGCCAGCAGCTTAGGAGACATTAGACACGAGCAGTACTTC
V gene: TRBV7-9
D gene: -
J gene: TRBJ2-7
clone size: -